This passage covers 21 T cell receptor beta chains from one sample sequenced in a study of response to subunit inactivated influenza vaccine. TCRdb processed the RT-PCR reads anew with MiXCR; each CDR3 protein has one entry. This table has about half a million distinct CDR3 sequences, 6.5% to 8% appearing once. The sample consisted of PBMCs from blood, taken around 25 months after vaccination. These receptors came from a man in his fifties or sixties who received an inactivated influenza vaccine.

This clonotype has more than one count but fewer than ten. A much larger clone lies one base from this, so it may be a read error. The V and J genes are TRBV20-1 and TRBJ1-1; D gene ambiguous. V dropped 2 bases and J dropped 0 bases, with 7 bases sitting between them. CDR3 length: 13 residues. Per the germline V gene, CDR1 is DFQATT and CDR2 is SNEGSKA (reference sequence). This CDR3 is CSARRTVNTEAFF. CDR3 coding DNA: TGCAGTGCTAGACGGACGGTGAACACTGAAGCTTTCTTT.

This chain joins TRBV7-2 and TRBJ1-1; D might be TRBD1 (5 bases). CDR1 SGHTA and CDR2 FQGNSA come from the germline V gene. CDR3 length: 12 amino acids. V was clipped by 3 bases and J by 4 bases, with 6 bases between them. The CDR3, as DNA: TGTGCCAGCAGCTTCGACAGCACTGAAGCTTTCTTT. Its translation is CASSFDSTEAFF.

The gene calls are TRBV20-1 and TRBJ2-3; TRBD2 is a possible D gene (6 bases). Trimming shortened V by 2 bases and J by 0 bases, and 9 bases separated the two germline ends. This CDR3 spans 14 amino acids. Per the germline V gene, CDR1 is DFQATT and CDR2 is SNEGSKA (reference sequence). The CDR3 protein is CSARSGPSTDTQYF. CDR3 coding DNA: TGCAGTGCTAGAAGCGGGCCCAGCACAGATACGCAGTATTTT.

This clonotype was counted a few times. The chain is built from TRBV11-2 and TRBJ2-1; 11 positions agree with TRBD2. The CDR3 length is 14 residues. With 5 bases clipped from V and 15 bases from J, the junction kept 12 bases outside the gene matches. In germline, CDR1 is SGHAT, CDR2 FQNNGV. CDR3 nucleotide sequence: TGTGCCAGCAGCCAGGGACTAGCGGAGCTTAGGCCGTTCTTC. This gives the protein CASSQGLAELRPFF.

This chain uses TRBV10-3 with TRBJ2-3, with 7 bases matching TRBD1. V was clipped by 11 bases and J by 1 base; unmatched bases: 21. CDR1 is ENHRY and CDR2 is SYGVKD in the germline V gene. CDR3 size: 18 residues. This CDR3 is CAASPSRGRLSGTDTQYF. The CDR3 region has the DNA TGTGCCGCCAGCCCTTCGAGGGGGCGTCTTAGTGGCACAGATACGCAGTATTTT.

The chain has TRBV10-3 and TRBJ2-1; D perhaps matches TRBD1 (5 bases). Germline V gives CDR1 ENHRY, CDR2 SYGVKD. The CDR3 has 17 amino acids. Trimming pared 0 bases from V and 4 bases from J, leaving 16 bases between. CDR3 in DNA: TGTGCCATCAGTGAGTCAGGGGCAGCCATCACTTACAATGAGCAGTTCTTC. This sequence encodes CAISESGAAITYNEQFF.

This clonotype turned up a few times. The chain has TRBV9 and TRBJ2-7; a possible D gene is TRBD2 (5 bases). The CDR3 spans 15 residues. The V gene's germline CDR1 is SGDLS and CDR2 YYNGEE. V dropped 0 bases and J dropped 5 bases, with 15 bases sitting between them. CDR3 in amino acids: CASSVDVWPGDEQYF. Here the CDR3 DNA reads TGTGCCAGCAGCGTAGATGTCTGGCCCGGGGACGAGCAGTACTTC.

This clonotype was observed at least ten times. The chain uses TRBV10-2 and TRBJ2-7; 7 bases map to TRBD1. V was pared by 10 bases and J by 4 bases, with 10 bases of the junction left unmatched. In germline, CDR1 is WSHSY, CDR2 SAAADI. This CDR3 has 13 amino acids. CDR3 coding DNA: TGCGCCACCTCCACCGGGACAGAGTACGAGCAGTACTTC. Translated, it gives CATSTGTEYEQYF.

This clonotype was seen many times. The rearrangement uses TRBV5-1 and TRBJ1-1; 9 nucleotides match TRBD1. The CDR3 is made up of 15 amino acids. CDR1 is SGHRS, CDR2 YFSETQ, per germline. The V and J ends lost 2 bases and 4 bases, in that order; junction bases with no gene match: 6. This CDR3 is CASSLQGARGTEAFF. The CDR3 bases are TGCGCCAGCAGCTTACAGGGGGCAAGGGGCACTGAAGCTTTCTTT.

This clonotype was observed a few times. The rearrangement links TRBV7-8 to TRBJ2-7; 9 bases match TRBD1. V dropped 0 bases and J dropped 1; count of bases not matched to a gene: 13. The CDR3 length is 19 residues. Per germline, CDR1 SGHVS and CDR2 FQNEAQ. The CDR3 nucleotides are TGTGCCAGCAGCTTAGCACGATTCGGTCGACAGGGGGTTTCCTACGAGCAGTACTTC. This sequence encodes CASSLARFGRQGVSYEQYF.

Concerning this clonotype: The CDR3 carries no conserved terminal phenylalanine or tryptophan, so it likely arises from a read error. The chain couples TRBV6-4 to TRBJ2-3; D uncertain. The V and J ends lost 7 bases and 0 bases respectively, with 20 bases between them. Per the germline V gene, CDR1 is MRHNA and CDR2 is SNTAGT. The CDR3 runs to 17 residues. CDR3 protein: CASITQALSYSTDTQYS. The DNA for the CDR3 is TGTGCCAGCATAACTCAGGCCCTCTCCTACAGCACAGATACGCAGTATTCT.

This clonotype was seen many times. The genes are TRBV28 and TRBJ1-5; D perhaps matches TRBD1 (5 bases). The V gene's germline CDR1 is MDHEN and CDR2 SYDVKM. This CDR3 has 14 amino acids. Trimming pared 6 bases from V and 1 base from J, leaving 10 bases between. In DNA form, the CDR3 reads TGTGCCAGCAGCACCGGGACGAGCAATCAGCCCCAGCATTTT. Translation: CASSTGTSNQPQHF.

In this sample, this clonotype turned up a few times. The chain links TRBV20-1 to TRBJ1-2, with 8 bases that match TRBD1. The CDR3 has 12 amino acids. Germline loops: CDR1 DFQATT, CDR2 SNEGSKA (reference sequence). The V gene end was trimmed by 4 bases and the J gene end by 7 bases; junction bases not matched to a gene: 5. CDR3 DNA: TGCAGTGCTAAACAGGGGGTAGGTGGCTACACCTTC. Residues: CSAKQGVGGYTF.

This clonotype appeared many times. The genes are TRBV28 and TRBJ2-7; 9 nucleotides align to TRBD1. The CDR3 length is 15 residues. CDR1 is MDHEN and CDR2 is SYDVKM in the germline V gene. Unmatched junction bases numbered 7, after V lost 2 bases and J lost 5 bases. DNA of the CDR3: TGTGCCAGCAGTTTACGGGGACAGGGAGGGGACGAGCAGTACTTC. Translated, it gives CASSLRGQGGDEQYF.

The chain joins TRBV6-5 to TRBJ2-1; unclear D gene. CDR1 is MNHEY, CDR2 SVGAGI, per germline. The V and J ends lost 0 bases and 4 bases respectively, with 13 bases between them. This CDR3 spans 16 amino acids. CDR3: CASSYSSGLTYNEQFF. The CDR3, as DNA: TGTGCCAGCAGTTACTCTTCCGGCCTAACTTACAATGAGCAGTTCTTC.

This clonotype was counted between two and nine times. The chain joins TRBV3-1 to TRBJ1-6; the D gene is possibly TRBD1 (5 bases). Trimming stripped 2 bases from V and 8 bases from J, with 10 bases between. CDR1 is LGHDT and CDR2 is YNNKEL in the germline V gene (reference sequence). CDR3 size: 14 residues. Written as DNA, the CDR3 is TGTGCCAGCAGCCAACAGGGATGGTATTCACCCCTCCACTTT. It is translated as CASSQQGWYSPLHF.

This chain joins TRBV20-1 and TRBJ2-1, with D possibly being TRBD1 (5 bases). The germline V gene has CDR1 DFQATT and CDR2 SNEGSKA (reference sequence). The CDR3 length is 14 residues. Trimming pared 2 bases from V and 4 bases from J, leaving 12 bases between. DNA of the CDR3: TGCAGTGCTAGACTGGGGCCTCTTTACAATGAGCAGTTCTTC. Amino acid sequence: CSARLGPLYNEQFF.

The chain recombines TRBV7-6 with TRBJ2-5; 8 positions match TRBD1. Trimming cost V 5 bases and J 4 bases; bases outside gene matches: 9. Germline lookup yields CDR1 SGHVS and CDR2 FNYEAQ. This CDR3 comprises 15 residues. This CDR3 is CASSTDRGGLETQYF. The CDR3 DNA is TGTGCCAGCAGCACCGACAGGGGTGGATTAGAGACCCAGTACTTC.

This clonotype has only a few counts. The CDR3 region is CASSQTEDFSGNTIYF. CDR3 DNA sequence: TGTGCCAGCAGTCAGACAGAGGACTTCTCTGGAAACACCATATATTTT. V usage is TRBV7-6 and J usage is TRBJ1-3, with D possibly TRBD1 on 5 matching bases. The V end was cut by 6 bases, the J end by 0 bases, with 15 bases between. The CDR3 has 16 amino acids. CDR1 and CDR2 (germline): SGHVS, FNYEAQ.

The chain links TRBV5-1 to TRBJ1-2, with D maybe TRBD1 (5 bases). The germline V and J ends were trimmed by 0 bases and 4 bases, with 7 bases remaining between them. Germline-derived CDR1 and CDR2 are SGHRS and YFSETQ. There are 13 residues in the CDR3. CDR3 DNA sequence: TGCGCCAGCAGCTTGGGGGACGGCTATGGCTACACCTTC. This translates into CASSLGDGYGYTF. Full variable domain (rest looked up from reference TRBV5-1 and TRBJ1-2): KAGVTQTPRYLIKTRGQQVTLSCSPISGHRSVSWYQQTPGQGLQFLFEYFSETQRNKGNFPGRFSGRQFSNSRSEMNVSTLELGDSALYLCASSLGDGYGYTFGSGTRLTVV.

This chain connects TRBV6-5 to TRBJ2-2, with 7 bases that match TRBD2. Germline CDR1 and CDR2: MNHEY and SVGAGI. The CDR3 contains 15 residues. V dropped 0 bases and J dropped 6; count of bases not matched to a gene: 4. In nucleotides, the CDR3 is TGTGCCAGCAGTTACTCCTGGGGGAGGGCCGGGGAGCTGTTTTTT. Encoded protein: CASSYSWGRAGELFF.